What follows are 28 T cell receptor beta chains derived from one specimen sequenced in a study of shared clonotypes between healthy human individuals. Profiling relied on immunoSEQ multiplex PCR, and the TCRdb table lists in-frame clones only, not all of them. The sample records 1.4 million or so clones, approximately 98.5% being singletons. What was sequenced was naive CD4+ T cells sorted from blood. Noted subset: CD45RA+ positively selected. The receptors here all came from a man under 40 in good health.

J is TRBJ1-5 and V is TRBV27; no clear D. The CDR3 sequence is 13 residues long. V was trimmed by 3 bases and J by 3 bases, leaving 6 bases between them. CDR1 MNHEY and CDR2 SMNVEV come from the germline V gene (reference sequence). The CDR3 protein is CASSLGYNQPQHF. The CDR3 coding sequence is TGTGCCAGCAGTTTGGGCTACAATCAGCCCCAGCATTTT.

The rearrangement joins TRBV7-8 to TRBJ1-5; D is unclear. V dropped 1 base and J dropped 5 bases, with 9 bases sitting between them. The CDR3 spans 14 residues. Germline CDR1 and CDR2: SGHVS and FQNEAQ. The CDR3 DNA reads TGTGCCAGCAGCTTAGGGATGGGAGATCAGCCCCAGCATTTT. Amino acid sequence: CASSLGMGDQPQHF. Full variable domain (remainder filled in from reference TRBV7-8 and TRBJ1-5): GAGVSQSPRYKVAKRGQDVALRCDPISGHVSLFWYQQALGQGPEFLTYFQNEAQLDKSGLPSDRFFAERPEGSVSTLKIQRTQQEDSAVYLCASSLGMGDQPQHFGDGTRLSIL.

This sequence joins TRBV18 and TRBJ2-7; TRBD1 agrees at 8 bases. Per the germline V gene, CDR1 is KGHSH and CDR2 is LQKENI. The CDR3 loop spans 15 amino acids. Trimming at V came to 3 bases and at J to 5 bases, leaving 9 bases not matched to a gene. The CDR3 here is CASSPSRDRSHEQYF. For the CDR3, the DNA is TGTGCCAGCTCACCTAGCCGGGACAGGTCTCACGAGCAGTACTTC. Full variable domain (outside the CDR3, taken from reference TRBV18 and TRBJ2-7): NAGVMQNPRHLVRRRGQEARLRCSPMKGHSHVYWYRQLPEEGLKFMVYLQKENIIDESGMPKERFSAEFPKEGPSILRIQQVVRGDSAAYFCASSPSRDRSHEQYFGPGTRLTVT.

The V call is TRBV2, the J call TRBJ1-4, with D tentatively TRBD1 (5 bases). Trimming left V 8 bases short and J 0 bases short, with 16 bases between. Germline-derived CDR1 and CDR2 are SNHLY and FYNNEI. This CDR3 is built from 16 residues. This CDR3 is CASHWGLTATNEKLFF. The CDR3 DNA reads as TGTGCCAGCCATTGGGGCTTGACTGCAACTAATGAAAAACTGTTTTTT.

This sequence joins TRBV20-1 and TRBJ1-2, with 9 nucleotides matching TRBD1. CDR1 and CDR2 from the germline V gene are DFQATT and SNEGSKA (reference sequence). After removal of 3 bases from V and 8 bases from J, the junction contained 1 base not matched to a gene. The CDR3 extends over 11 amino acids. This CDR3 is CSARGTGGYTF. For the CDR3, the DNA is TGCAGTGCTAGGGGGACAGGGGGCTACACCTTC.

The chain recombines TRBV2 with TRBJ2-5, with D hard to call. This CDR3 region has 11 residues. Germline values: CDR1 SNHLY, CDR2 FYNNEI. Trimming took off 4 bases at V and 3 bases at J, with 3 bases between the two ends. The DNA for the CDR3 is TGTGCCAGCAGTGCTGAAGAGACCCAGTACTTC. It yields the protein CASSAEETQYF.

This chain links TRBV4-3 with TRBJ2-3; 9 bases line up with TRBD2. The CDR3 is 17 amino acids. After removal of 0 bases from V and 5 bases from J, the junction contained 9 bases not matched to a gene. Germline assignment: CDR1 LGHNA and CDR2 YSLEER. CDR3 protein: CASSQEASGTVVDTQYF. CDR3 DNA: TGCGCCAGCAGCCAAGAGGCTAGCGGGACGGTGGTAGATACGCAGTATTTT.

V is TRBV18 and J is TRBJ2-7; D uncertain. V lost 3 bases and J lost 5, with 11 bases in between. The germline CDR1 and CDR2 sequences are KGHSH and LQKENI. This CDR3 comprises 13 residues. The CDR3 nucleotides read TGTGCCAGCTCACCTGGGCTAGGCAACGAGCAGTACTTC. This codes for CASSPGLGNEQYF.

This rearrangement joins TRBV19 to TRBJ2-7; D might be TRBD2 (5 bases). The CDR3 runs 15 residues. V gave up 7 bases and J gave up 3 bases, with 19 bases separating them. CDR1 LNHDA and CDR2 SQIVND come from the germline V gene (reference sequence). In nucleotides, the CDR3 is TGTGCCAGTAATGGGGAGAGGGCAGGAGTCTACGAGCAGTACTTC. Translated: CASNGERAGVYEQYF. Drawing the rest from reference TRBV19 and TRBJ2-7, the complete variable domain is DGGITQSPKYLFRKEGQNVTLSCEQNLNHDAMYWYRQDPGQGLRLIYYSQIVNDFQKGDIAEGYSVSREKKESFPLTVTSAQKNPTAFYLCASNGERAGVYEQYFGPGTRLTVT.

The rearrangement joins TRBV27 to TRBJ2-7; 7 positions agree with TRBD2. Unmatched junction bases numbered 13, after V lost 4 bases and J lost 4 bases. CDR1 is MNHEY and CDR2 is SMNVEV in the germline V gene (reference sequence). The CDR3 is made up of 16 amino acids. The CDR3 DNA follows: TGTGCCAGCAGTTCCGTAGCGGGTTCTATCAAATACGAGCAGTACTTC. Translating gives CASSSVAGSIKYEQYF.

The gene calls are TRBV7-3 and TRBJ2-5; D uncertain. Trimming took 5 bases from V and 4 from J, leaving 11 bases between them. The CDR3 covers 13 residues. Germline CDR1 reads SGHTA; CDR2 reads FQGTGA. The CDR3 DNA reads TGTGCCAGCAGCGGCGCTTGGGGAGAGACCCAGTACTTC. Protein sequence: CASSGAWGETQYF.

The chain couples TRBV5-1 to TRBJ2-4; 9 bases map to TRBD2. The CDR3 loop spans 17 amino acids. Germline assignment: CDR1 SGHRS and CDR2 YFSETQ. V was pared by 2 bases and J by 0 bases, with 6 bases of the junction left unmatched. The DNA of the CDR3 is TGCGCCAGCAGCTTAACTAGCGGGCCCAGAGCCAAAAACATTCAGTACTTC. This gives the protein CASSLTSGPRAKNIQYF. The complete variable domain, with remaining parts taken from reference TRBV5-1 and TRBJ2-4, reads KAGVTQTPRYLIKTRGQQVTLSCSPISGHRSVSWYQQTPGQGLQFLFEYFSETQRNKGNFPGRFSGRQFSNSRSEMNVSTLELGDSALYLCASSLTSGPRAKNIQYFGAGTRLSVL.

J is TRBJ2-7 and V is TRBV28; 7 bases are a match to TRBD1. This CDR3 has 14 residues. Germline V gene lookup returns CDR1 MDHEN and CDR2 SYDVKM. V shed 6 bases, J shed 2 bases, and the junction held 7 bases outside the gene matches. CDR3 residues: CASSTQTGPYEQYF. In nucleotides, the CDR3 is TGTGCCAGCAGCACCCAGACAGGGCCCTACGAGCAGTACTTC.

This clone was found once. The V and J genes are TRBV14 and TRBJ2-3, with 9 bases matching TRBD2. V gave up 0 bases and J gave up 0 bases; unmatched junction bases: 7. Germline CDR1 is SGHDN and CDR2 is FVKESK. The CDR3 extends over 18 amino acids. CDR3 DNA sequence: TGTGCCAGCAGCCAAGAGCCTCCGACTAGCGGAAGCACAGATACGCAGTATTTT. It yields the protein CASSQEPPTSGSTDTQYF.

The chain uses TRBV11-2 and TRBJ2-4, with D possibly matching TRBD1 (5 bases). Trimming left V 11 bases short and J 2 bases short, with 13 bases between. CDR1 is SGHAT, CDR2 FQNNGV, per germline. The CDR3 is 13 amino acids. In DNA, the CDR3 is TGTGCCTCGAGCAGGGAAACCAAAAACATTCAGTACTTC. It encodes CASSRETKNIQYF.

The V gene is TRBV25-1, the J gene TRBJ1-2; the D is unclear. Germline V gives CDR1 MGHDK, CDR2 SYGVNS. This CDR3 region has 12 residues. Trimming took off 3 bases at V and 2 bases at J, with 4 bases between the two ends. The CDR3 region is CASSDRNYGYTF. The CDR3 DNA reads TGTGCCAGCAGTGACAGGAACTATGGCTACACCTTC.

V is TRBV6-6 and J is TRBJ1-1; D remains unclear. Trimming took 2 bases from V and 6 from J, leaving 7 bases between them. The germline V gene encodes CDR1 MNHNY and CDR2 SVGAGI (reference sequence). The CDR3 runs 12 residues. The CDR3 here is CASSYVLSEAFF. The CDR3 region has the DNA TGTGCCAGCAGTTACGTTTTATCTGAAGCTTTCTTT.

This clone was seen only once. The CDR3 protein is CATQLAGVTDTQYF. DNA of the CDR3: TGCGCCACACAACTAGCGGGGGTCACAGATACGCAGTATTTT. The gene calls are TRBV5-1 and TRBJ2-3; 11 bases agree with TRBD2. V lost 9 bases, J lost 2 bases, and 5 bases stayed unmatched. The CDR3 runs 14 residues. Germline V gene lookup returns CDR1 SGHRS and CDR2 YFSETQ.

The V gene is TRBV27, the J gene TRBJ1-1, with 8 nucleotides matching TRBD1. CDR1 and CDR2 (germline): MNHEY, SMNVEV (reference sequence). V lost 1 base to trimming and J lost 0 bases; unmatched junction nucleotides: 10. CDR3 length: 18 residues. The CDR3 bases are TGTGCCAGCAGTTTATGGTCCGTGGACAGGGTAGTGAACACTGAAGCTTTCTTT. It translates to CASSLWSVDRVVNTEAFF.

The V call is TRBV9, the J call TRBJ2-1; the D is unclear. The CDR3 loop spans 13 amino acids. CDR1 is SGDLS and CDR2 is YYNGEE in the germline V gene. With 1 base removed from V and 14 bases from J, the gap between germline ends came to 16 bases. The CDR3 sequence is CASSVSGLTSEFF. The CDR3 nucleotides are TGTGCCAGCAGCGTATCCGGCCTGACCTCCGAGTTCTTC.

V and J are TRBV18 and TRBJ2-2, with unresolved D. V was pared by 3 bases and J by 0 bases, with 11 bases between. Germline CDR1 reads KGHSH; CDR2 reads LQKENI. The CDR3 consists of 16 residues. The CDR3 reads CASSPSSQPNTGELFF. The CDR3 nucleotides are TGTGCCAGCTCACCGTCATCCCAGCCGAACACCGGGGAGCTGTTTTTT.

The gene calls are TRBV29-1 and TRBJ2-3; D remains unclear. Germline V gene lookup returns CDR1 SQVTM and CDR2 ANQGSEA. The V and J ends lost 5 bases and 10 bases respectively, with 13 bases between them. The CDR3 is made up of 11 amino acids. CDR3 nucleotide sequence: TGCAGCGTTTACCCGGCAGGCGCGCAGTATTTT. Translating gives CSVYPAGAQYF.

The genes are TRBV6-1 and TRBJ1-5; possibly TRBD1 for D (5 bases). Germline CDR1 and CDR2: MNHNS and SASEGT. Trimming removed 4 bases at V and 4 bases at J, with 20 bases between. The length of the CDR3 is 17 residues. Written as DNA, the CDR3 is TGTGCCAGCAGTGTGGGGCAGGTATTTTCGGTGAATCAGCCCCAGCATTTT. Encoded protein: CASSVGQVFSVNQPQHF.

The rearrangement links TRBV11-3 to TRBJ2-1; 9 bases align to TRBD2. The CDR3 consists of 15 residues. Trimming took 3 bases from V and 3 from J; bases not matched to a gene: 3. Germline V CDR1 and CDR2: SGHNT, YENEEA. The DNA of the CDR3 is TGTGCCAGCAGCTTCGGACTAGCGAACTACAATGAGCAGTTCTTC. Encoded protein: CASSFGLANYNEQFF.

This clone was seen just once. This chain connects TRBV28 to TRBJ2-2; D call uncertain. V was shortened by 3 bases and J by 8 bases, with 10 bases between the two germline ends. The CDR3 spans 13 residues. The germline V gene has CDR1 MDHEN and CDR2 SYDVKM. The CDR3 DNA reads TGTGCCAGCAGTTTCGAAGGTTCGGGGGAGCTGTTTTTT. Its protein product is CASSFEGSGELFF.

This sequence joins TRBV5-1 and TRBJ2-5; D may be TRBD1 (6 bases). V was cut by 4 bases and J by 5 bases, with 18 bases left in between. The length of the CDR3 is 15 residues. Germline CDR1 is SGHRS and CDR2 is YFSETQ. The CDR3 region has the DNA TGCGCCAGCAGCCAACTGGACAGCGAGCCGGAGACCCAGTACTTC. This translates into CASSQLDSEPETQYF. The variable domain in full, with the rest retrieved from reference TRBV5-1 and TRBJ2-5, is KAGVTQTPRYLIKTRGQQVTLSCSPISGHRSVSWYQQTPGQGLQFLFEYFSETQRNKGNFPGRFSGRQFSNSRSEMNVSTLELGDSALYLCASSQLDSEPETQYFGPGTRLLVL.

The chain couples TRBV29-1 to TRBJ1-4, with D unresolved. Germline V gene lookup returns CDR1 SQVTM and CDR2 ANQGSEA. The CDR3 has 13 residues. V lost 4 bases, J lost 8 bases, and 14 bases lay in between. The DNA of the CDR3 is TGCAGCGTTGGGGGAAGGGCCCACGAAAAACTGTTTTTT. It specifies CSVGGRAHEKLFF.

The sample holds one count of this clone. V gene TRBV20-1 combines with J gene TRBJ1-4, with unresolved D. CDR3 length equals 11 residues. The V end lost 6 bases, the J end lost 9 bases, and 11 bases lay between the germline ends. CDR1 and CDR2 (germline): DFQATT, SNEGSKA (reference sequence). The CDR3 is CSAGYGQKLFF. CDR3 coding DNA: TGCAGTGCGGGTTATGGTCAAAAACTGTTTTTT.